The sequence of this TCR beta chain was determined in a study of metastatic and nonmetastatic thyroid tumors (dated by TCRdb to the early 2020s). Turning to the overall study: Repertoires from peripheral blood and from tumor or nodule tissue samples of malignant and benign thyroid patients were compared.

What the study reported, not specific to this receptor: In both blood and tumor samples, TCR beta diversity was reported to be significantly higher in malignant tumors than in benign nodules.

As encoded in the germline V gene, CDR1 is SGDLS while CDR2 is YYNGEE. Reading from cysteine to phenylalanine, the CDR3 counts 13 amino acids. Only CDR3 DNA is held: 39 bases, read in frame from base 1. Concerning this clone: No antigen is known for it. Its ends do not fully match the called genes, so a read error is possible.

Library preparation was by PCR. This sample was sequenced with an Illumina HiSeq 4000. High-throughput sequencing was used to profile the CDR3 region of the TCR beta-chain in every patient. The paper's data handling went like this. CDR3 differences across clinicopathological groups were used to build a classifier for discriminating distant-metastatic papillary thyroid cancer patients. The Shannon index was used to measure repertoire diversity, and the Morisita-Horn index was used to measure how similar tumor and blood repertoires were. The public sequencing data were trimmed at Q25 with fastp and processed into clonotypes with MiXCR by TCRdb, which kept only in-frame beta chains. For this entry, the V and J calls and clone size follow TCRdb and not the study's own pipeline. The sample contains 30,000 to 45,000 clones, around 28% of them found a single time. The top ten clonotypes cover approximately 11% of the sample.

None of the patients had been given any treatment before thyroid surgery. Using T-cell receptor beta sequencing, the study looked back at clinical samples from patients collected from the early 2010s to the late 2010s. Input material: blood. The sequence derives from a male donor with papillary thyroid cancer or a benign thyroid nodule (not recorded which). Some clones in this sample may be carry-over from other donors' samples. The V and J genes are TRBV9 and TRBJ2-1; no confident D gene assignment can be made. CDR3 protein: CASSVVNAEEQFF. The base sequence is TGCGCCAGCAGCGTAGTCAACGCGGAAGAGCAGTTCTTC.